The rows below give T cell receptor beta chains drawn from one sample of a study of T cells after yellow fever vaccination. TCRdb independently ran MiXCR on the 5' RACE reads; one entry per CDR3 protein. The profile shows approximately 250,000 distinct CDR3 sequences, approximately 3.6% of them singletons. The sequencing used PBMCs, collected 15 days after the yellow fever booster vaccination. The source is a man between 18 and 29 years old who received the YFV17D yellow fever vaccine. Each CDR3 is given with its conserved first and last residue. D genes are given only for firm matches. Clone size is given for some rows only: seen once, a few or many times, or a class if the clone is expanded.

j_call: TRBJ1-4
clone_size: many
d_call: NA
v_call: TRBV12-3/TRBV12-4
cdr3_aa: CASSRNWQINEKLFF
cdr3_nt: TGTGCCAGCAGCCGCAATTGGCAGATTAATGAAAAACTGTTTTTT

j_call: TRBJ2-7
clone_size: many
d_call: TRBD2
v_call: TRBV18
cdr3_aa: CASSPFDGTSGYEQYF
cdr3_nt: TGTGCCAGCTCACCTTTTGACGGGACTAGCGGTTACGAGCAGTACTTC

j_call: TRBJ1-6
clone_size: many
d_call: NA
v_call: TRBV13
cdr3_aa: CASSTRSAGSSPLHF
cdr3_nt: TGTGCCAGCAGCACACGGAGTGCAGGGAGTTCACCCCTCCACTTT

j_call: TRBJ2-1
clone_size: many
d_call: TRBD1
v_call: TRBV12-3/TRBV12-4
cdr3_aa: CASSFPGQHNEQFF
cdr3_nt: TGTGCCAGCAGTTTTCCGGGACAGCACAATGAGCAGTTCTTC

j_call: TRBJ1-5
clone_size: many
d_call: TRBD1
v_call: TRBV12-3/TRBV12-4
cdr3_aa: CASSQQQGGAQPQHF
cdr3_nt: TGTGCCAGCAGCCAACAACAGGGGGGGGCTCAGCCCCAGCATTTT

j_call: TRBJ1-1
clone_size: many
d_call: NA
v_call: TRBV20-1
cdr3_aa: CSAGQNTEAFF
cdr3_nt: TGCAGTGCGGGACAGAACACTGAAGCTTTCTTT

j_call: TRBJ2-1
clone_size: many
d_call: NA
v_call: TRBV12-3/TRBV12-4
cdr3_aa: CASSFGGRNEQFF
cdr3_nt: TGTGCCAGCAGTTTCGGGGGGCGGAATGAGCAGTTCTTC

j_call: TRBJ1-4
clone_size: many
d_call: NA
v_call: TRBV5-4
cdr3_aa: CASHRGGTENEKLFF
cdr3_nt: TGTGCCAGCCATCGTGGAGGGACCGAGAATGAAAAACTGTTTTTT

j_call: TRBJ2-7
clone_size: many
d_call: NA
v_call: TRBV12-3/TRBV12-4
cdr3_aa: CASSFRSIVRGEQYF
cdr3_nt: TGTGCCAGCAGTTTCCGGTCAATTGTAAGGGGCGAGCAGTACTTC

j_call: TRBJ1-1
clone_size: many
d_call: NA
v_call: TRBV7-6
cdr3_aa: CASSLKHGSMNTEAFF
cdr3_nt: TGTGCCAGCAGCTTAAAGCACGGAAGCATGAACACTGAAGCTTTCTTT

j_call: TRBJ2-1
clone_size: many
d_call: NA
v_call: TRBV4-3
cdr3_aa: CASSQDFRAREDEQFF
cdr3_nt: TGCGCCAGCAGCCAAGATTTTAGGGCCCGTGAGGATGAGCAGTTCTTC

j_call: TRBJ2-5
clone_size: many
d_call: NA
v_call: TRBV10-3
cdr3_aa: CAIRDWTRETQYF
cdr3_nt: TGTGCCATCCGGGACTGGACTCGAGAGACCCAGTACTTC

j_call: TRBJ2-5
clone_size: many
d_call: TRBD2
v_call: TRBV7-9
cdr3_aa: CASRPAGKETQYF
cdr3_nt: TGTGCCAGCAGACCAGCGGGAAAAGAGACCCAGTACTTC

j_call: TRBJ1-6
clone_size: many
d_call: TRBD1
v_call: TRBV13
cdr3_aa: CASSLGTDSPLHF
cdr3_nt: TGTGCCAGCAGCTTGGGGACAGACTCACCCCTCCACTTT

j_call: TRBJ2-7
clone_size: many
d_call: NA
v_call: TRBV5-5
cdr3_aa: CASSSRGDANEQYF
cdr3_nt: TGTGCCAGCAGCTCCAGGGGCGATGCGAACGAGCAGTACTTC

j_call: TRBJ1-5
clone_size: few
d_call: NA
v_call: TRBV4-1
cdr3_aa: CASSQGYSNQPQHF
cdr3_nt: TGCGCCAGCAGCCAGGGGTATAGCAATCAGCCCCAGCATTTT

j_call: TRBJ1-2
clone_size: many
d_call: NA
v_call: TRBV30
cdr3_aa: CAWRQPRPMSYGYTF
cdr3_nt: TGTGCCTGGAGACAACCGCGGCCGATGAGCTATGGCTACACCTTC

j_call: TRBJ1-2
clone_size: many
d_call: TRBD1
v_call: TRBV5-6
cdr3_aa: CASSDRDRGYYGYTF
cdr3_nt: TGTGCCAGCAGCGACCGGGACAGGGGGTACTATGGCTACACCTTC

j_call: TRBJ2-4
clone_size: many
d_call: TRBD2
v_call: TRBV20-1
cdr3_aa: CSARSPWWGGKNIQYF
cdr3_nt: TGCAGTGCTAGATCCCCATGGTGGGGGGGTAAAAACATTCAGTACTTC

j_call: TRBJ1-1
clone_size: many
d_call: NA
v_call: TRBV3-1
cdr3_aa: CASSQTASRSEAFF
cdr3_nt: TGTGCCAGCAGCCAAACCGCGAGTAGGTCTGAAGCTTTCTTT

j_call: TRBJ1-4
clone_size: many
d_call: NA
v_call: TRBV12-3/TRBV12-4
cdr3_aa: CASSPTSIGEKLFF
cdr3_nt: TGTGCCAGCAGCCCGACATCAATTGGCGAAAAACTGTTTTTT

j_call: TRBJ1-6
clone_size: NA
d_call: NA
v_call: TRBV20-1
cdr3_aa: CSARFRGSYNSPLHF
cdr3_nt: TGCAGTGCTAGGTTTAGGGGCTCCTATAATTCACCCCTCCACTTT

j_call: TRBJ1-2
clone_size: many
d_call: NA
v_call: TRBV7-2
cdr3_aa: CASSLAGRGYTF
cdr3_nt: TGTGCCAGCAGCTTAGCGGGAAGGGGCTACACCTTC

j_call: TRBJ1-5
clone_size: many
d_call: NA
v_call: TRBV27
cdr3_aa: CASSPRLVSNQPQHF
cdr3_nt: TGTGCCAGCAGTCCCCGGCTGGTTAGCAATCAGCCCCAGCATTTT

j_call: TRBJ1-1
clone_size: many
d_call: NA
v_call: TRBV7-2
cdr3_aa: CASSLAPRVISHLNTEAFF
cdr3_nt: TGTGCCAGCAGCTTAGCGCCTCGGGTTATTAGTCACCTGAACACTGAAGCTTTCTTT

j_call: TRBJ1-1
clone_size: many
d_call: NA
v_call: TRBV4-3
cdr3_aa: CASRLVVRQNTEAFF
cdr3_nt: TGCGCCAGCAGACTCGTAGTGCGGCAAAACACTGAAGCTTTCTTT

j_call: TRBJ2-3
clone_size: many
d_call: TRBD2
v_call: TRBV7-2
cdr3_aa: CASSLVPAGGLTDTQYF
cdr3_nt: TGTGCCAGCAGCTTAGTTCCAGCGGGGGGCCTCACAGATACGCAGTATTTT

j_call: TRBJ1-6
clone_size: NA
d_call: NA
v_call: TRBV20-1
cdr3_aa: CSAGGRGESPLHF
cdr3_nt: TGCAGTGCGGGGGGGCGGGGAGAATCACCCCTCCACTTT

j_call: TRBJ1-6
clone_size: many
d_call: TRBD1
v_call: TRBV5-1
cdr3_aa: CASSEGLRTGDNSPLHF
cdr3_nt: TGCGCCAGCAGCGAGGGGCTCCGGACAGGGGATAATTCACCCCTCCACTTT

j_call: TRBJ2-3
clone_size: many
d_call: NA
v_call: TRBV5-5
cdr3_aa: CASSLPQGGFSTDTQYF
cdr3_nt: TGTGCCAGCAGCTTGCCACAGGGGGGGTTTAGCACAGATACGCAGTATTTT

j_call: TRBJ2-1
clone_size: many
d_call: NA
v_call: TRBV20-1
cdr3_aa: CSRQPGPPADEQFF
cdr3_nt: TGCAGTCGCCAACCGGGACCCCCTGCGGATGAGCAGTTCTTC

j_call: TRBJ2-3
clone_size: many
d_call: NA
v_call: TRBV7-2
cdr3_aa: CASPSEADTQYF
cdr3_nt: TGTGCCAGCCCCTCCGAGGCAGATACGCAGTATTTT

j_call: TRBJ2-7
clone_size: many
d_call: NA
v_call: TRBV29-1
cdr3_aa: CSVGASLLGEQYF
cdr3_nt: TGCAGCGTTGGGGCTTCCCTCCTTGGCGAGCAGTACTTC

j_call: TRBJ2-2
clone_size: many
d_call: NA
v_call: TRBV28
cdr3_aa: CASRPGQIDTGELFF
cdr3_nt: TGTGCCAGCAGACCAGGACAGATAGACACCGGGGAGCTGTTTTTT

j_call: TRBJ1-1
clone_size: few
d_call: TRBD1
v_call: TRBV7-8
cdr3_aa: CASSFRQGANTEAFF
cdr3_nt: TGTGCCAGCAGCTTTCGACAGGGGGCGAACACTGAAGCTTTCTTT

j_call: TRBJ2-3
clone_size: many
d_call: NA
v_call: TRBV7-3
cdr3_aa: CASSYGPGSADTQYF
cdr3_nt: TGTGCCAGCAGCTACGGGCCGGGCTCGGCAGATACGCAGTATTTT

j_call: TRBJ2-1
clone_size: many
d_call: TRBD1
v_call: TRBV12-3/TRBV12-4
cdr3_aa: CASRSSGGYYNEQFF
cdr3_nt: TGTGCCAGCAGGTCCTCAGGGGGCTACTACAATGAGCAGTTCTTC